Below, one T cell receptor (beta chain) is given with its context. Its antigen remains unknown. One end of the junction fails to match germline, which may point to a read error. Sequencing used immunoSEQ multiplex PCR; TCRdb keeps in-frame clones, though not all of them. The data contain roughly 55,000 clones, 60% to 80% of them singletons. This sample is part of a study of OX40 agonist ivuxolimab in advanced cancers. Study results and caveats: CD4+ T cells averaged fewer expanded clones than CD8+ T cells.

CDR3 size: 13 residues. The germline V gene has CDR1 MNHEY and CDR2 SVGAGI. The TCR originated in an adult with an advanced solid tumor such as melanoma, head and neck, liver or kidney cancer. The sequenced sample was CD4+ or CD8+ T cells sorted from blood, obtained in a trial of the OX40 agonist ivuxolimab. This chain joins TRBV6-5 and TRBJ2-7, with D hard to call. The CDR3 sequence is CASSFAPSHEQYF. As DNA, the CDR3 is TGTGCCAGCAGTTTCGCCCCCTCCCACGAGCAGTACTTC.